The sequence of this T cell receptor beta chain was determined in a study of blood T cell repertoires in COVID-19. Produced via immunoSEQ multiplex PCR; TCRdb's table is partial and in-frame only. The table lists under 300,000 clones, under 90% of them singletons, with 7.5% to 10% in the top ten. CDR3 size: 16 residues. The junction had 15 bases not matched to a gene; V was cut back by 8 bases and J by 1 base. The V gene's germline CDR1 is GTSNPN and CDR2 SVGIG (reference sequence). Material for sequencing was peripheral blood. This clonotype originated in a woman in her fifties or sixties who had recovered from COVID-19. The V gene is TRBV30, the J gene TRBJ2-3; 7 bases map to TRBD2. The CDR3 DNA reads TGTGCCACACAACGCGGGAGATTGCCGGGCACAGATACGCAGTATTTT. This encodes CATQRGRLPGTDTQYF.